These 8 T cell receptor beta chains came from one sample sequenced in a study of blood T cell repertoires in COVID-19. Sequencing was performed with immunoSEQ multiplex PCR; in TCRdb, only in-frame clones are kept and a portion is missing. The data contain about 300,000 clones, 80% to 90% of them singletons. What was sequenced was peripheral blood. These receptors were obtained from a man in his forties with acute or convalescent COVID-19.

This chain connects TRBV3-1 (or the pseudogene TRBV3-2) to TRBJ1-5; TRBD1 matches at 10 bases. J lost 4 bases, V lost 4 bases, and 1 base had no gene match. CDR1 is LGHDT and CDR2 is YNNKEL in the germline V gene (reference sequence). This CDR3 has 14 amino acids. This CDR3 reads CASSRGQGNQPQHF. The DNA of the CDR3 is TGTGCCAGCAGCCGGGGACAGGGGAATCAGCCCCAGCATTTT.

CDR3 in DNA: TGTGCCACCAGTGATTTGACAGGTACTACCTTGCAAACAGATACGCAGTATTTT. This sequence encodes CATSDLTGTTLQTDTQYF. The chain links TRBV24-1 to TRBJ2-3, with D possibly TRBD1 on 5 matching bases. Germline V CDR1 and CDR2: KGHDR, SFDVKD. The CDR3 spans 18 residues. The V end lost 0 bases, the J end lost 3 bases, and 18 bases lay between the germline ends.

This chain connects TRBV7-3 to TRBJ2-1; D may be TRBD1 (5 bases). Trimming stripped 5 bases from V and 0 bases from J, with 11 bases between. CDR3 length equals 15 residues. Germline CDR1 and CDR2: SGHTA and FQGTGA. The CDR3 protein is CASSVRTGSYNEQFF. Here the CDR3 DNA reads TGTGCCAGCAGCGTCCGAACAGGCTCCTACAATGAGCAGTTCTTC.

This clone was picked up one time. V is TRBV12-3 or TRBV12-4 and J is TRBJ1-2; D possibly corresponds to TRBD1 (5 bases). Between the trimmed V and J ends, which lost 6 bases and 7 bases, there was a span of 15 bases. The CDR3 is 13 amino acids. CDR3: CASRRRGEGGYTF. The CDR3 DNA is TGTGCCAGCAGACGACGGGGGGAGGGTGGCTACACCTTC.

The chain links TRBV11-2 to TRBJ2-6; D remains unclear. Trimming took off 5 bases at V and 4 bases at J, with 6 bases between the two ends. Germline assignment: CDR1 SGHAT and CDR2 FQNNGV. The CDR3 extends over 13 amino acids. For the CDR3, the DNA is TGTGCCAGCAGCCCTTTCGGGGCCAACGTCCTGACTTTC. Its protein is CASSPFGANVLTF. Complete variable domain (other parts from reference TRBV11-2 and TRBJ2-6): EAGVAQSPRYKIIEKRQSVAFWCNPISGHATLYWYQQILGQGPKLLIQFQNNGVVDDSQLPKDRFSAERLKGVDSTLKIQPAKLEDSAVYLCASSPFGANVLTFGAGSRLTVL.

The V call is TRBV5-1, the J call TRBJ1-1, with D possibly being TRBD1 (5 bases). Germline assignment: CDR1 SGHRS and CDR2 YFSETQ. Trimming pared 5 bases from V and 8 bases from J, leaving 19 bases between. The CDR3 runs 14 residues. CDR3 in amino acids: CASSSGGDPTEAFF. Here the CDR3 DNA reads TGCGCCAGCAGTTCCGGCGGGGACCCAACCGAAGCTTTCTTT.

V usage is TRBV7-8 and J usage is TRBJ1-1; tentative D call: TRBD1 (6 bases). The CDR3 is 14 residues long. Germline V gene data show CDR1 as SGHVS and CDR2 as FQNEAQ. Trimming removed 5 bases at V and 1 base at J, with 11 bases between. DNA of the CDR3: TGTGCCAGCAGCCCGGGACACTCGAACACTGAAGCTTTCTTT. Translation gives CASSPGHSNTEAFF. Drawing the rest from reference TRBV7-8 and TRBJ1-1, the complete variable domain is GAGVSQSPRYKVAKRGQDVALRCDPISGHVSLFWYQQALGQGPEFLTYFQNEAQLDKSGLPSDRFFAERPEGSVSTLKIQRTQQEDSAVYLCASSPGHSNTEAFFGQGTRLTVV.

This chain connects TRBV6-5 to TRBJ2-3; 8 bases align to TRBD1. V lost 7 bases, J lost 1 base, and 7 bases stayed unmatched. The CDR3 is 15 residues long. Germline V gene data show CDR1 as MNHEY and CDR2 as SVGAGI. This chain's CDR3 is CASNPGGAGTDTQYF. The CDR3 nucleotides are TGTGCCAGCAACCCAGGGGGCGCAGGCACAGATACGCAGTATTTT.